The entry that follows covers one TCR beta chain sequence. The antigen it binds to is not known. Base qualities are not recorded, but no much larger clone differs from it by a single base. The sample is drawn from a study of OX40 agonist ivuxolimab in advanced cancers. For context, the study as a whole: Ivuxolimab, which targeted the costimulatory receptor OX40 (CD134), was an agonistic, fully human IgG2 monoclonal antibody. Partial responses occurred in three dose-escalation patients, of whom one had hepatocellular carcinoma and two had cutaneous melanoma. The paper describes the monotherapy dose-escalation part (N = 52 patients) of the phase I trial of ivuxolimab. The point of sequencing TCRbeta in the periphery was to test whether ivuxolimab changed TCR sequence diversity and drove clonal T-cell expansion. Patients were allowed to have had prior anti-PD-1, anti-PD-L1 or anti-CTLA-4 therapy, and approximately 39% of the dose-escalation patients had been treated with checkpoint inhibitors. Intravenous ivuxolimab was administered to patients every 2 weeks at six dose levels: 0.01, 0.1, 0.3, 1.5, 3 and 10 mg/kg. Among the 50 to 55 dose-escalation patients, roughly 20 had hepatocellular carcinoma, roughly 15 melanoma, 9 renal cell carcinoma and 9 head and neck cancer. A male proportion of under 85% and a mean age of approximately 58 years, ranging from 23 to 79, were recorded for the dose-escalation cohort. Overall study results and their limits: In the 0.1-3.0 mg/kg groups, partial responders were among the patients with the lowest normalized peripheral clonal expansion, particularly in CD8+ T cells. Low levels of normalized T-cell clonal expansion were also seen in some patients who did not respond. On average, CD8+ T cells showed more expanded clones than CD4+ T cells after ivuxolimab. At doses of 0.1 to 3.0 mg/kg, clonal expansion of both CD4+ and CD8+ blood T cells was observed from baseline to week 6. Which antigens the clonally expanded peripheral T cells were specific for was not determined.

The trial excluded patients who had a history of autoimmune disease or were on systemic immunosuppression. In every dose cohort, peripheral blood was drawn for TCR sequencing at baseline, cycle 4 day 1, and cycle 7 day 1. Samples came from an open-label, multicenter, first-in-human phase I dose-escalation trial of ivuxolimab. Adults with locally advanced or metastatic head and neck squamous cell, hepatocellular, melanoma or renal cell carcinoma were enrolled in the trial. Before TCR sequencing, CD4+ T cells and CD8+ T cells were sorted from peripheral blood as separate populations. V drops 5 bases and J drops 8 bases, leaving 24 bases in between. The cysteine opens and the phenylalanine closes a CDR3 of 16 amino acids. Kept here is only the CDR3 DNA, which spans 48 bases and is read in frame from base 1. CDR1 and CDR2 were assigned from the germline V gene (reference sequence) as LNHDA and SQIVND.

For sequencing of the TCRbeta CDR3 region, genomic DNA was extracted from the sorted cells. The immunoSEQ Assay was used for sequencing of TCRbeta CDR3 regions. This immuneACCESS table, as held by TCRdb, lists in-frame sequences with V and J called but not all clones. Of the missing ones, under half trace to an unresolved V gene in checked studies; the others have no known cause. In all, the sample holds approximately 70,000 clones, and 88% of those were seen once. In total, the top ten clones hold roughly 1% of the sample. Recombination connected TRBV19 to TRBJ1-2, with no D gene named confidently. This clonotype originated in an adult with an advanced solid tumor such as melanoma, head and neck, liver or kidney cancer. The material sequenced was CD4+ or CD8+ T cells sorted from blood, taken in a trial of the OX40 agonist ivuxolimab. The DNA reads as follows: TGTGCCAGTAGTCCCTTCAGTATCGGAGTCCATCACGGCTACACCTTC. This gives the protein CASSPFSIGVHHGYTF.